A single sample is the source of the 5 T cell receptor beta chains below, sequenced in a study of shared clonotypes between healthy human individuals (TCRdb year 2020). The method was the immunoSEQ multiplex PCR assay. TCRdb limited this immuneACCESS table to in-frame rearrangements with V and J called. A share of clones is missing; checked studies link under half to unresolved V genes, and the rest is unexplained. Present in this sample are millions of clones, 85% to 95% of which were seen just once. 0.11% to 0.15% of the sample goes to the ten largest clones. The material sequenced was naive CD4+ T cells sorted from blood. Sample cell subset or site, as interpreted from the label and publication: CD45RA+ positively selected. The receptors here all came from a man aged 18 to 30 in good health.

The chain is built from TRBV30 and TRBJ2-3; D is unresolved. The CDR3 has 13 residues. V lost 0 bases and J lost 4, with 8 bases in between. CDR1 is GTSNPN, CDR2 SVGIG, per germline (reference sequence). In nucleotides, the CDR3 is TGTGCCTGGAGTGTACGAATGGCAGATACGCAGTATTTT. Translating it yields CAWSVRMADTQYF.

The CDR3 sequence: CASSPGTGGYGYTF. The CDR3 DNA is TGTGCCAGCAGCCCAGGGACAGGGGGATATGGCTACACCTTC. V usage is TRBV9 and J usage is TRBJ1-2; 11 bases line up with TRBD1. J lost 5 bases, V lost 4 bases, and 4 bases had no gene match. Germline CDR1 is SGDLS and CDR2 is YYNGEE. This CDR3 has 14 amino acids.

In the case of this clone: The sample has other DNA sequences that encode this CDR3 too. The CDR3 region is CAWGGLETQYF. The DNA of the CDR3 is TGTGCCTGGGGGGGCCTAGAGACCCAGTACTTC. The chain couples TRBV30 to TRBJ2-5, with D possibly being TRBD1 (6 bases). The V end was cut by 5 bases, the J end by 4 bases, with 8 bases between. The CDR3 is 11 residues long. CDR1 is GTSNPN, CDR2 SVGIG, per germline (reference sequence).

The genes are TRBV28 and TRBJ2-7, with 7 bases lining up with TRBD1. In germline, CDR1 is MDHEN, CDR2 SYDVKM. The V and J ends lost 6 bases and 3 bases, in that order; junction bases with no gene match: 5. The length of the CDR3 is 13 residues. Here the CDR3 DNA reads TGTGCCAGCAGCGATGACAGGGACTACGAGCAGTACTTC. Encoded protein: CASSDDRDYEQYF.

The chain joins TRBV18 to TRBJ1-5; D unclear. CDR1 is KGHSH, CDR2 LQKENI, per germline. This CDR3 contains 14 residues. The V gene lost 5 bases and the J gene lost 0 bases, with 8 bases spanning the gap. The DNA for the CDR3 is TGTGCCAGCTCATATGACCATAGCAATCAGCCCCAGCATTTT. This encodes CASSYDHSNQPQHF. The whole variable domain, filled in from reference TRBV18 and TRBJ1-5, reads NAGVMQNPRHLVRRRGQEARLRCSPMKGHSHVYWYRQLPEEGLKFMVYLQKENIIDESGMPKERFSAEFPKEGPSILRIQQVVRGDSAAYFCASSYDHSNQPQHFGDGTRLSIL.